These 24 T cell receptor beta chains share one sample of origin, sequenced in a study of T cells in Graves' hyperthyroidism and ophthalmopathy. Amplified TCR beta CDR3 regions came from RNA transcripts. TCR CDR3 underwent first-round RT-PCR with the HTBI primer set. A single record per CDR3 protein comes from TCRdb applying MiXCR to the multiplex PCR reads. The table has around 520,000 distinct CDR3 sequences, less than 15% seen once. The sample was blood. The receptor source for this set is a woman between 35 and 50 years old with Graves' hyperthyroidism.

The sample holds many counts of this clonotype. V usage is TRBV12-5 and J usage is TRBJ2-7; 10 nucleotides align to TRBD1. V dropped 5 bases and J dropped 5; count of bases not matched to a gene: 9. The CDR3 spans 15 residues. The germline CDR1 and CDR2 sequences are LGHNT and FRNRAP. The CDR3 region is CASGPGQGLIDEQYF. DNA of the CDR3: TGTGCTAGTGGTCCGGGACAGGGGCTTATCGACGAGCAGTACTTC.

The table lists this clonotype with many counts. The chain uses TRBV2 and TRBJ1-2, with 10 nucleotides matching TRBD1. The CDR3 extends over 13 amino acids. In germline, CDR1 is SNHLY, CDR2 FYNNEI. Unmatched junction bases numbered 2, after V lost 8 bases and J lost 2 bases. This chain's CDR3 is CASGQGENYGYTF. In nucleotides, the CDR3 is TGTGCCAGCGGACAGGGGGAAAACTATGGCTACACCTTC.

V usage is TRBV20-1 and J usage is TRBJ2-5; 11 bases map to TRBD2. The junction had 20 bases not matched to a gene; V was cut back by 6 bases and J by 5 bases. This CDR3 region has 18 residues. Germline V gene data show CDR1 as DFQATT and CDR2 as SNEGSKA (reference sequence). The CDR3 bases are TGCAGTGCCACCGGTCCCGGGACTAGCGGCTTGGGCGGGGAGACCCAGTACTTC. Translation gives CSATGPGTSGLGGETQYF.

This clonotype showed up many times. V gene TRBV30 combines with J gene TRBJ1-1; 9 nucleotides agree with TRBD1. The CDR3 spans 15 residues. Trimming took 0 bases from V and 5 from J; bases not matched to a gene: 7. From germline, CDR1 is GTSNPN and CDR2 SVGIG (reference sequence). Written as DNA, the CDR3 is TGTGCCTGGAGTGTTACAGGGGGCGCGTGGACTGAAGCTTTCTTT. This sequence encodes CAWSVTGGAWTEAFF. Full variable domain (rest looked up from reference TRBV30 and TRBJ1-1): SQTIHQWPATLVQPVGSPLSLECTVEGTSNPNLYWYRQAAGRGLQLLFYSVGIGQISSEVPQNLSASRPQDRQFILSSKKLLLSDSGFYLCAWSVTGGAWTEAFFGQGTRLTVV.

This clonotype showed up just a few times. Possible read error: a much larger clone is one base away. The V gene is TRBV3-1, the J gene TRBJ1-2; 8 bases agree with TRBD1. CDR1 is LGHDT, CDR2 YNNKEL, per germline (reference sequence). CDR3 size: 14 residues. The CDR3 is CACSFRTGLYGYTF. DNA of the CDR3: TGTGCCTGCAGCTTCCGGACAGGGCTCTATGGCTACACCTTC.

This clonotype was recorded many times. The chain couples TRBV5-1 to TRBJ2-3; 13 bases are shared with TRBD2. The CDR3 sequence is 18 residues long. The trim removed 4 bases at V and 3 bases at J, leaving 11 bases unmatched. CDR1 and CDR2 from the germline V gene are SGHRS and YFSETQ. CDR3 sequence reads: CASSTGLAGVVRTDTQYF. The CDR3 DNA sequence: TGCGCCAGCAGCACCGGACTAGCGGGAGTTGTGAGGACAGATACGCAGTATTTT.

The J gene is TRBJ2-1, the V gene TRBV27; 10 bases fit TRBD1. This CDR3 has 15 residues. The V gene end was trimmed by 0 bases and the J gene end by 7 bases; junction bases not matched to a gene: 3. Germline V CDR1 and CDR2: MNHEY, SMNVEV (reference sequence). The CDR3 protein is CASSLSGTGANEQFF. The CDR3 DNA follows: TGTGCCAGCAGTTTATCTGGGACAGGGGCTAATGAGCAGTTCTTC.

At least ten counts were recorded for this clonotype. The CDR3 sequence: CASSPPLAGVGNEQFF. The CDR3 DNA follows: TGTGCCAGCTCACCACCCCTAGCGGGAGTGGGGAATGAGCAGTTCTTC. J is TRBJ2-1 and V is TRBV18; 10 nucleotides agree with TRBD2. The CDR3 totals 16 residues. The J segment lost 7 bases and the V segment lost 0 bases, leaving 6 bases of the junction unmatched. Looked up from germline, CDR1 is KGHSH and CDR2 is LQKENI.

This clonotype was recorded many times. This chain joins TRBV27 and TRBJ2-1, with D hard to call. CDR3 length: 16 amino acids. Trimming left V 4 bases short and J 2 bases short, with 15 bases between. CDR1 is MNHEY, CDR2 SMNVEV, per germline (reference sequence). CDR3 region: CASSSGSVSPYNEQFF. In nucleotides, the CDR3 is TGTGCCAGCAGTTCCGGAAGCGTGTCCCCCTACAATGAGCAGTTCTTC.

This clonotype was seen repeatedly, ten times or more. This chain connects TRBV28 to TRBJ2-3; TRBD2 matches at 14 bases. The CDR3 totals 16 residues. With 6 bases clipped from V and 8 bases from J, the junction kept 10 bases outside the gene matches. Germline CDR1 MDHEN, CDR2 SYDVKM. This CDR3 is CASRTYRLAGGLTQYF. CDR3 in DNA: TGTGCCAGCAGAACATACCGACTAGCGGGAGGGCTTACGCAGTATTTT.

The chain uses TRBV6-2 or TRBV6-3 and TRBJ2-5; 13 bases line up with TRBD2. Per germline, CDR1 MNHEY and CDR2 SVGEGT. This CDR3 region has 21 residues. The V gene end was trimmed by 1 base and the J gene end by 5 bases; junction bases not matched to a gene: 19. The CDR3 loop is CASSYLTSGRPKASQRETQYF. DNA of the CDR3: TGTGCCAGCAGTTACTTGACTAGCGGGAGGCCCAAAGCCTCCCAACGGGAGACCCAGTACTTC.

The V and J genes are TRBV20-1 and TRBJ2-2; 7 nucleotides match TRBD2. This CDR3 spans 16 amino acids. CDR1 is DFQATT, CDR2 SNEGSKA, per germline (reference sequence). Trimming at V came to 5 bases and at J to 0 bases, leaving 9 bases not matched to a gene. CDR3 loop: CSASDPSGANTGELFF. The CDR3 bases are TGCAGTGCTTCTGACCCTAGCGGTGCGAACACCGGGGAGCTGTTTTTT.

The sample holds a few counts of this clonotype. The V call is TRBV2, the J call TRBJ2-7; 11 positions match TRBD1. Germline trimming cut 10 bases from V and 2 bases from J; bases unmatched to any gene: 7. Germline V CDR1 and CDR2: SNHLY, FYNNEI. The CDR3 runs to 14 residues. The CDR3 sequence: CATKPGQGAYEQYF. The CDR3 DNA reads TGTGCCACCAAACCGGGACAGGGGGCCTACGAGCAGTACTTC.

This clonotype was seen only once. The rearrangement joins TRBV12-3 or TRBV12-4 to TRBJ2-1; D may be TRBD1 (6 bases). The V and J ends lost 0 bases and 1 base respectively, with 13 bases between them. The CDR3 covers 17 residues. The CDR3 loop is CASSLARTAFSYNEQFF. CDR3 sequence (DNA): TGTGCCAGCAGTTTAGCCAGGACAGCCTTTTCCTACAATGAGCAGTTCTTC.

This clonotype was detected many times. The genes are TRBV24-1 and TRBJ2-1, with 15 positions matching TRBD2. CDR1 KGHDR and CDR2 SFDVKD come from the germline V gene. The CDR3 loop spans 20 amino acids. V lost 5 bases, J lost 6 bases, and 16 bases stayed unmatched. The CDR3 nucleotides read TGTGCCACCAGTGGCTACAGGACTAGCGGGAGGGTTCCCCTGTCCAATGAGCAGTTCTTC. It specifies CATSGYRTSGRVPLSNEQFF.

This clonotype occurred many times. The rearrangement uses TRBV13 and TRBJ1-4; D might be TRBD1 (6 bases). V was cut by 4 bases and J by 5 bases, with 14 bases left in between. There are 15 residues in the CDR3. Germline V gene lookup returns CDR1 PRHDT and CDR2 FYEKMQ (reference sequence). CDR3 bases: TGTGCCAGCAGCTACGGGGGCTCCCAGAATGAAAAACTGTTTTTT. This codes for CASSYGGSQNEKLFF.

This clonotype was recorded many times. The rearrangement links TRBV19 to TRBJ2-1, with a tentative D call TRBD2 (5 bases). Germline V gives CDR1 LNHDA, CDR2 SQIVND (reference sequence). The CDR3 runs 15 residues. V was trimmed by 3 bases and J by 0 bases, leaving 9 bases between them. The CDR3 nucleotides are TGTGCCAGTAGTATTGGGAGCGCCTCCTACAATGAGCAGTTCTTC. Translated: CASSIGSASYNEQFF.

This clonotype was observed at least ten times. This sequence joins TRBV7-2 and TRBJ1-1; weak D call: TRBD1 (6 bases). The V gene lost 4 bases and the J gene lost 1 base, with 10 bases spanning the gap. The CDR3 runs to 14 residues. Germline values: CDR1 SGHTA, CDR2 FQGNSA. The CDR3 loop reads CASSWQGSNTEAFF. Here the CDR3 DNA reads TGTGCCAGCAGCTGGCAGGGGTCGAACACTGAAGCTTTCTTT.

V and J are TRBV6-1 and TRBJ2-2, with TRBD1 identical over 9 bases. The trim removed 3 bases at V and 8 bases at J, leaving 4 bases unmatched. This CDR3 region has 14 residues. Looked up from germline, CDR1 is MNHNS and CDR2 is SASEGT. As DNA, the CDR3 is TGTGCCAGCAGTGAGACAGGGGGTTCAGGGGAGCTGTTTTTT. The encoded protein is CASSETGGSGELFF.

Ten or more counts support this clonotype. The V call is TRBV6-9, the J call TRBJ2-3; TRBD1 matches at 7 bases. V shed 7 bases and J 1 base; nucleotides not matched to a gene: 17. The CDR3 is 18 residues long. The germline CDR1 and CDR2 sequences are MNHGY and SVAAGI. CDR3 amino acids: CASKSGTDPARRTDTQYF. Here the CDR3 DNA reads TGTGCCAGCAAGTCCGGGACAGACCCCGCCCGGCGCACAGATACGCAGTATTTT.

The chain is built from TRBV4-1 and TRBJ2-3; D call uncertain. CDR1 and CDR2 from the germline V gene are MGHRA and YSYEKL. The CDR3 consists of 17 residues. Trimming removed 0 bases at V and 2 bases at J, with 15 bases between. CDR3 nucleotides: TGCGCCAGCAGCCAAGATAGGCAGTCGGATATCACAGATACGCAGTATTTT. Its protein product is CASSQDRQSDITDTQYF.

The sample holds a few counts of this clonotype. This rearrangement joins TRBV9 to TRBJ1-1; tentatively, D is TRBD1 (5 bases). The CDR3 is 14 residues long. Trimming left V 3 bases short and J 4 bases short, with 13 bases between. Germline CDR1 is SGDLS and CDR2 is YYNGEE. Here the CDR3 DNA reads TGTGCCAGCAGCGCTGGGGGGGTGGGCACTGAAGCTTTCTTT. Protein sequence: CASSAGGVGTEAFF. The variable domain in full, completed from reference TRBV9 and TRBJ1-1, reads DSGVTQTPKHLITATGQRVTLRCSPRSGDLSVYWYQQSLDQGLQFLIQYYNGEERAKGNILERFSAQQFPDLHSELNLSSLELGDSALYFCASSAGGVGTEAFFGQGTRLTVV.

This clonotype was seen a handful of times. The rearrangement uses TRBV6-2 or TRBV6-3 and TRBJ2-3; 7 bases match TRBD1. The CDR3 spans 15 residues. The germline V gene encodes CDR1 MNHEY and CDR2 SVGEGT. J lost 1 base, V lost 0 bases, and 1 base had no gene match. This chain's CDR3 is CASSYSDRGTDTQYF. The DNA of the CDR3 is TGTGCCAGCAGTTACTCAGACAGGGGCACAGATACGCAGTATTTT.

This clonotype came up many times. V gene TRBV28 combines with J gene TRBJ1-2; the D gene is possibly TRBD1 (6 bases). Trimming left V 4 bases short and J 2 bases short, with 8 bases between. CDR3 length: 13 residues. Looked up from germline, CDR1 is MDHEN and CDR2 is SYDVKM. This chain's CDR3 is CASSYGQNYGYTF. Written as DNA, the CDR3 is TGTGCCAGCAGTTACGGACAGAACTATGGCTACACCTTC.